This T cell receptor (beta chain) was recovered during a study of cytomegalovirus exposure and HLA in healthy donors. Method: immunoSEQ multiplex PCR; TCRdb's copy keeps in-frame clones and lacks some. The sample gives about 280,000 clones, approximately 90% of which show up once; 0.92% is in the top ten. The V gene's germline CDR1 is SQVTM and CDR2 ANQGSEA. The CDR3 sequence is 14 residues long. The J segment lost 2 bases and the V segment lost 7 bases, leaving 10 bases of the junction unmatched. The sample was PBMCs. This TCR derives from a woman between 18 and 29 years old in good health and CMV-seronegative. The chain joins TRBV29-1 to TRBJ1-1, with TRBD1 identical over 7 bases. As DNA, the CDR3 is TGCAGCGCACTCTCCCGACAGGGAAACACTGAAGCTTTCTTT. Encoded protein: CSALSRQGNTEAFF. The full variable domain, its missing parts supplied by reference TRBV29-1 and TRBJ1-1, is SAVISQKPSRDICQRGTSLTIQCQVDSQVTMMFWYRQQPGQSLTLIATANQGSEATYESGFVIDKFPISRPNLTFSTLTVSNMSPEDSSIYLCSALSRQGNTEAFFGQGTRLTVV.